The 28 T cell receptor beta chains below come from one sample, sequenced in a study of blood T cell repertoires in COVID-19. Profiled with immunoSEQ multiplex PCR; TCRdb holds only in-frame clones, not every one. The sample holds 52,000 or so clones; more than 85% are singletons and the top ten take less than 10%. Sequencing input: peripheral blood. Every receptor here comes from an elderly woman with acute or convalescent COVID-19.

This clone occurred once. CDR3 nucleotides: TGTGCCAGCAGCCTCGGACAGGGTCAGGCCTATGGCTACACCTTC. Translated: CASSLGQGQAYGYTF. This chain connects TRBV7-3 to TRBJ1-2; 8 nucleotides align to TRBD1. The CDR3 has 15 amino acids. V trimming: 5 bases; J trimming: 4 bases; junction bases outside the gene matches: 9. From germline, CDR1 is SGHTA and CDR2 FQGTGA.

CDR3 DNA sequence: TGTGCCAGTAGGGAGCGGGATCAGCCCCAGCATTTT. Translation gives CASRERDQPQHF. This chain uses TRBV19 with TRBJ1-5; D remains unclear. Germline V gene lookup returns CDR1 LNHDA and CDR2 SQIVND (reference sequence). The CDR3 loop spans 12 amino acids. The ends were cut back, 6 bases at V and 5 bases at J, with 8 bases in the middle.

This clone showed up just a few times. The chain carries TRBV5-1 and TRBJ1-2; 7 bases map to TRBD1. The J segment lost 8 bases and the V segment lost 0 bases, leaving 1 base of the junction unmatched. This CDR3 has 12 residues. Germline V gene data show CDR1 as SGHRS and CDR2 as YFSETQ. This CDR3 is CASSLEGGGYTF. The CDR3 nucleotides read TGCGCCAGCAGCTTGGAAGGGGGCGGCTACACCTTC.

This chain connects TRBV12-3 or TRBV12-4 to TRBJ1-1; the D gene is possibly TRBD1 (5 bases). CDR3 length: 11 amino acids. V was trimmed by 8 bases and J by 5 bases, leaving 9 bases between them. The DNA of the CDR3 is TGTGCCAGCTGGGAGGGGACTGAAGCTTTCTTT. Protein sequence: CASWEGTEAFF.

Concerning this clone: A read error may produce the germline difference seen at one junction end. The J gene is TRBJ1-2, the V gene TRBV6-6; 8 nucleotides match TRBD1. This CDR3 has 15 amino acids. The germline V gene encodes CDR1 MNHNY and CDR2 SVGAGI (reference sequence). CDR3 protein: CASRMTGAASNGYTF. The CDR3 nucleotides read TGTGCCAGCAGGATGACAGGGGCGGCGTCTAATGGCTACACCTTT.

The V call is TRBV27, the J call TRBJ2-7, with D possibly TRBD1 on 6 matching bases. Trimming took 4 bases from V and 1 from J, leaving 14 bases between them. Germline CDR1 MNHEY, CDR2 SMNVEV (reference sequence). There are 15 residues in the CDR3. As DNA, the CDR3 is TGTGCCAGCAGTTCGCGCCGGGACATTTCCTACGAGCAGTACTTC. It translates to CASSSRRDISYEQYF.

The V and J genes are TRBV13 and TRBJ2-7; possibly TRBD2 for D (6 bases). The V end lost 4 bases, the J end lost 2 bases, and 12 bases lay between the germline ends. The CDR3 contains 14 residues. CDR1 and CDR2 from the germline V gene are PRHDT and FYEKMQ (reference sequence). The CDR3 loop reads CASSSRGGAYEQYF. The DNA for the CDR3 is TGTGCCAGCAGCTCCCGAGGAGGGGCCTACGAGCAGTACTTC.

The chain employs TRBV18 and TRBJ1-2, with 10 bases aligning to TRBD1. Germline CDR1 is KGHSH and CDR2 is LQKENI. The V segment lost 0 bases and the J segment 2 bases; nucleotides outside the gene matches: 6. The CDR3 length is 17 residues. CDR3 loop: CASSPPKDRGPNYGYTF. The CDR3 nucleotides read TGTGCCAGCTCACCACCGAAAGACAGGGGGCCGAACTATGGCTACACCTTC.

The V call is TRBV6-6, the J call TRBJ1-2; the D is unclear. The CDR3 length is 15 residues. V was clipped by 5 bases and J by 8 bases, with 21 bases between them. The V gene's germline CDR1 is MNHNY and CDR2 SVGAGI (reference sequence). The CDR3 spells CASSPHPDKNSGYTF. CDR3 coding DNA: TGTGCCAGCAGTCCCCACCCCGACAAAAACTCAGGCTACACCTTC.

The chain uses TRBV6-5 and TRBJ2-1; possible D gene TRBD1, 5 bases. The ends were cut back, 4 bases at V and 0 bases at J, with 13 bases in the middle. There are 16 residues in the CDR3. The germline V gene encodes CDR1 MNHEY and CDR2 SVGAGI. The CDR3 loop is CASSSLRGSSYNEQFF. CDR3 DNA sequence: TGTGCCAGCAGTTCACTTAGGGGTAGCTCCTACAATGAGCAGTTCTTC.

The V and J genes are TRBV11-3 and TRBJ1-1; 7 bases match TRBD1. CDR1 is SGHNT, CDR2 YENEEA, per germline. The CDR3 extends over 16 amino acids. V shed 2 bases and J 8 bases; nucleotides not matched to a gene: 14. The CDR3 DNA follows: TGTGCCAGCAGCTTAAGGTATGGGGCAGGAGGGGGCGAAGCTTTCTTT. It translates to CASSLRYGAGGGEAFF.

This clone was recorded only once. The chain combines TRBV7-3 with TRBJ2-2; D may be TRBD1 (5 bases). V dropped 1 base and J dropped 6 bases, with 15 bases sitting between them. Germline lookup yields CDR1 SGHTA and CDR2 FQGTGA. This CDR3 region has 16 residues. The CDR3 DNA is TGTGCCAGCAGCTTAAACCCCGGCCCAGGGCCCGGGGAGCTGTTTTTT. Translated: CASSLNPGPGPGELFF.

This chain uses TRBV25-1 with TRBJ2-1; 14 bases are shared with TRBD2. CDR1 is MGHDK, CDR2 SYGVNS, per germline. Trimming took 3 bases from V and 6 from J; bases not matched to a gene: 10. The CDR3 is 18 residues long. CDR3 in DNA: TGTGCCAGCAGTGATCTCGAGACTAGCGGGGGGGGAGGCAATGAGCAGTTCTTC. Translated, it gives CASSDLETSGGGGNEQFF.

The J gene is TRBJ1-6, the V gene TRBV27; D is unresolved. The CDR3 extends over 16 amino acids. Looked up from germline, CDR1 is MNHEY and CDR2 is SMNVEV (reference sequence). Trimming cost V 7 bases and J 7 bases, with 20 bases left between them. This CDR3 reads CASKSEGLGWNSPLHF. The CDR3 nucleotides are TGTGCCAGCAAATCAGAGGGCCTTGGGTGGAATTCACCCCTCCACTTT.

This chain connects TRBV7-2 to TRBJ2-7; no clear D gene. Trimming removed 5 bases at V and 6 bases at J, with 17 bases between. The CDR3 has 14 residues. The germline CDR1 and CDR2 sequences are SGHTA and FQGNSA. In nucleotides, the CDR3 is TGTGCCAGCAGCCCCGGAGTGGCGTTCAGCGAGCAGTACTTC. Residues: CASSPGVAFSEQYF.

The chain is built from TRBV18 and TRBJ1-4; D is ambiguous. Germline CDR1 KGHSH, CDR2 LQKENI. V was clipped by 6 bases and J by 3 bases, with 11 bases between them. This CDR3 has 14 residues. In nucleotides, the CDR3 is TGTGCCAGCTCCGCTTTTCAGGCTAATGAAAAACTGTTTTTT. It encodes CASSAFQANEKLFF.

The V call is TRBV4-1, the J call TRBJ2-1; D remains ambiguous. Deletions cut 1 base from V and 5 bases from J, with 15 bases between. The CDR3 has 16 amino acids. Germline assignment: CDR1 MGHRA and CDR2 YSYEKL. The CDR3 DNA follows: TGCGCCAGCAGCCAAGGAAAAAGCGAGACCCACAATGAGCAGTTCTTC. It yields the protein CASSQGKSETHNEQFF.

The chain links TRBV30 to TRBJ2-1, with 11 nucleotides matching TRBD2. The trim removed 3 bases at V and 2 bases at J, leaving 9 bases unmatched. This CDR3 spans 17 amino acids. Germline V gene sequence: CDR1 GTSNPN, CDR2 SVGIG (reference sequence). The CDR3 DNA reads as TGTGCCTGGAGCGGGGGGTCGACTAGCGGGACCTACAATGAGCAGTTCTTC. This sequence encodes CAWSGGSTSGTYNEQFF.

The sample holds one count of this clone. The V call is TRBV2, the J call TRBJ1-1, with 10 bases lining up with TRBD1. The J segment lost 10 bases and the V segment lost 2 bases, leaving 10 bases of the junction unmatched. From germline, CDR1 is SNHLY and CDR2 FYNNEI. The CDR3 runs 15 residues. The CDR3 DNA reads TGTGCCAGCAGTGAAAGGGTGGGACAGGGGTTGGGAGCTTTCTTT. Translation gives CASSERVGQGLGAFF.

In DNA form, the CDR3 reads TGTGCCAGCAGCTACACTAGCGGGCCATACAATGAGCAGTTCTTC. Amino acids: CASSYTSGPYNEQFF. This chain links TRBV7-2 with TRBJ2-1, with 9 bases identical to TRBD2. The germline gives CDR1 SGHTA, CDR2 FQGNSA. Unmatched junction bases numbered 5, after V lost 4 bases and J lost 4 bases. This CDR3 region has 15 residues.

V and J are TRBV7-2 and TRBJ2-1, with 11 bases aligning to TRBD2. The J segment lost 4 bases and the V segment lost 7 bases, leaving 9 bases of the junction unmatched. The CDR3 is 16 residues long. Germline CDR1 is SGHTA and CDR2 is FQGNSA. CDR3 in DNA: TGTGCCAGCACCGGAAGTGGGACTAGCGGTTACAATGAGCAGTTCTTC. Its protein product is CASTGSGTSGYNEQFF.

V and J are TRBV7-2 and TRBJ2-7, with a tentative D call TRBD2 (5 bases). This CDR3 region has 14 residues. Deletions cut 5 bases from V and 2 bases from J, with 13 bases between. Per the germline V gene, CDR1 is SGHTA and CDR2 is FQGNSA. In nucleotides, the CDR3 is TGTGCCAGCAGCAAACGGACTCTGGCCTACGAGCAGTACTTC. This encodes CASSKRTLAYEQYF.

The CDR3 protein is CASMDSSSGNTIYF. The CDR3 DNA reads TGTGCCAGCATGGACAGTAGCTCTGGAAACACCATATATTTT. The gene calls are TRBV5-6 and TRBJ1-3; maybe TRBD1 (6 bases). The length of the CDR3 is 14 residues. Germline loops: CDR1 SGHDT, CDR2 YYEEEE. Trimming removed 6 bases from V and 0 bases from J, with 10 bases in between.

This chain connects TRBV5-1 to TRBJ1-1; 7 nucleotides line up with TRBD1. V trimming: 2 bases; J trimming: 0 bases; junction bases outside the gene matches: 4. Germline V CDR1 and CDR2: SGHRS, YFSETQ. The CDR3 totals 15 residues. This CDR3 reads CASSLGGTMNTEAFF. The DNA of the CDR3 is TGCGCCAGCAGCTTAGGGGGCACAATGAACACTGAAGCTTTCTTT.

This chain links TRBV11-2 with TRBJ2-7; 11 bases map to TRBD2. V lost 5 bases, J lost 6 bases, and 3 bases stayed unmatched. Germline V lookup: CDR1 SGHAT, CDR2 FQNNGV. This CDR3 has 13 residues. Here the CDR3 DNA reads TGTGCCAGCAGCCTGACTAGCGGGACCGAGCAGTACTTC. Its protein product is CASSLTSGTEQYF.

The genes are TRBV19 and TRBJ1-1; 8 nucleotides agree with TRBD1. CDR1 is LNHDA, CDR2 SQIVND, per germline (reference sequence). Trimming removed 5 bases from V and 5 bases from J; junction bases left unmatched: 13. CDR3 length: 16 amino acids. CDR3 in DNA: TGTGCCAGTAGTCCAAGACAGGGGTTAGTAAGAACTGAAGCTTTCTTT. It translates to CASSPRQGLVRTEAFF. The full variable domain, in which reference TRBV19 and TRBJ1-1 provide the parts outside the CDR3, is DGGITQSPKYLFRKEGQNVTLSCEQNLNHDAMYWYRQDPGQGLRLIYYSQIVNDFQKGDIAEGYSVSREKKESFPLTVTSAQKNPTAFYLCASSPRQGLVRTEAFFGQGTRLTVV.

The rearrangement links TRBV15 to TRBJ2-7, with D perhaps matching TRBD2 (5 bases). Germline V gives CDR1 LNHNV, CDR2 YYDKDF (reference sequence). The CDR3 length is 15 residues. The V end was cut by 1 base, the J end by 5 bases, with 15 bases between. The CDR3 nucleotides read TGTGCCACCAGCAGAGTTCTAGCCGACACCAACGAGCAGTACTTC. Translation gives CATSRVLADTNEQYF.

The chain has TRBV9 and TRBJ2-2; 12 positions match TRBD2. V shed 2 bases and J 0 bases; nucleotides not matched to a gene: 2. This CDR3 has 17 residues. Germline V gene data show CDR1 as SGDLS and CDR2 as YYNGEE. This CDR3 is CASSVTSGGANTGELFF. In DNA, the CDR3 is TGTGCCAGCAGCGTGACTAGCGGGGGCGCGAACACCGGGGAGCTGTTTTTT.